This T cell receptor beta chain derives from a study of T cells in narcolepsy. At the level of the study: Enrolled donors included narcolepsy type 1 or type 2 patients and healthy controls. Points from the study as a whole: Autoreactive clonotypes reportedly recurred in blood of same and different patients, not controls. Autoreactive clone sequences were missing from some blood memory CD4+ repertoires.

Worth noting for this clone: Its antigen is as yet unknown.

The CDR3 loop spans 13 amino acids. Per germline, CDR1 MNHEY and CDR2 SVGAGI. The V and J ends lost 6 bases and 8 bases respectively, with 13 bases between them. The method was immunoSEQ multiplex PCR; TCRdb's version includes in-frame clones alone and lacks a portion of them. The table has fewer than 25,000 clones, approximately 82% seen once. The sample was memory (CD45RA-) CD4+ T cells from blood. The V gene is TRBV6-5, the J gene TRBJ1-4; no reliable D call. The TCR comes from a human donor in good health. This CDR3 reads CASRPSLKEKLFF. The CDR3 bases are TGTGCCAGCAGGCCGTCGCTGAAAGAAAAACTGTTTTTT.